The rows below give T cell receptor beta chains drawn from one sample of a study of T cell changes during pregnancy in multiple sclerosis. Clones were sequenced by immunoSEQ multiplex PCR, and TCRdb holds only the in-frame ones, with some missing. The profile covers more than 75,000 clones, with just under 95% appearing a single time and roughly 0.94% taken by the ten largest. Sequenced material: peripheral blood, taken in the first trimester of pregnancy. Receptors originate from a female donor with multiple sclerosis, enrolled in a pregnancy study. CDR3s include the opening cysteine and the closing phenylalanine or tryptophan. A D gene is named only where the DNA matches it firmly. Part of the rows lack a size; the others show once, few, many or a class for expanded clones.

NA	NA	TRBV5-1	TRBJ2-1	CASGSTGNNEQFF	TGCGCCAGCGGTTCCACAGGGAACAATGAGCAGTTCTTC
TRBD2	NA	TRBV5-4	TRBJ2-1	CASSSAGTRSIHEQFF	TGTGCCAGCAGCTCGGCCGGGACTAGATCTATTCATGAGCAGTTCTTC
NA	NA	TRBV6-7	TRBJ1-2	CASSYSLRYGYTF	TGTGCCAGCAGTTACTCGCTCAGATATGGCTACACCTTC
NA	NA	TRBV29-1	TRBJ2-1	CSVATTAGEQFF	TGCAGCGTTGCTACGACAGCCGGTGAGCAGTTCTTC
NA	NA	TRBV15	TRBJ2-5	CATSRAREETQYF	TGTGCCACCAGCAGAGCCAGGGAAGAGACCCAGTACTTC
TRBD2	few	TRBV6-4	TRBJ2-3	CATAGRPTDTQYF	TGTGCCACCGCCGGGAGGCCCACAGATACGCAGTATTTT
TRBD1	NA	TRBV29-1	TRBJ1-3	CSALGQGFGNTIYF	TGCAGCGCTTTGGGACAGGGATTTGGAAACACCATATATTTT
TRBD2	NA	TRBV29-1	TRBJ2-1	CSVSLAGGSYNEQFF	TGCAGCGTTTCACTAGCGGGAGGCTCCTACAATGAGCAGTTCTTC
TRBD2	NA	TRBV7-9	TRBJ2-3	CASTKAGVTDTQYF	TGTGCCAGCACGAAAGCGGGGGTCACAGATACGCAGTATTTT
NA	NA	TRBV6-6	TRBJ1-4	CASCGGPGEKLFF	TGTGCCAGCTGCGGGGGGCCCGGGGAAAAACTGTTTTTT
NA	NA	TRBV12-2	TRBJ1-1	CASRPVPADTEAFF	TGTGCAAGTCGCCCCGTCCCCGCGGACACTGAAGCTTTCTTT
NA	NA	TRBV5-6	TRBJ1-2	CASSLFQGYHYGYTF	TGTGCCAGCAGCTTGTTTCAGGGTTACCACTATGGCTACACCTTC
NA	NA	TRBV11-3	TRBJ2-2	CASSPSQYTGELFF	TGTGCCAGCAGCCCAAGTCAGTACACCGGGGAGCTGTTTTTT
NA	NA	TRBV6-6	TRBJ2-1	CASSRGLNEQFF	TGTGCCAGCAGTCGGGGGTTAAATGAGCAGTTCTTC
NA	NA	TRBV5-1	TRBJ2-7	CASSFRGTESYEQYF	TGCGCCAGCAGCTTCCGGGGGACCGAAAGCTACGAGCAGTACTTC
TRBD1	NA	TRBV2	TRBJ1-4	CASSRDRGSEKLFF	TGTGCCAGCAGCAGGGACAGGGGATCTGAAAAACTGTTTTTT
TRBD2	once	TRBV12-5	TRBJ2-7	CASGLGLGEQYF	TGTGCTAGTGGTTTAGGACTAGGCGAGCAGTACTTC
TRBD1	NA	TRBV15	TRBJ2-7	CATSRGGQGKGSSLDF	TGTGCCACCAGCAGAGGGGGACAGGGGAAAGGGTCGAGCTTGGACTTC
NA	NA	TRBV5-4	TRBJ1-1	CASSLVGAVNTEAFF	TGTGCCAGCAGCTTGGTGGGGGCCGTGAACACTGAAGCTTTCTTT
TRBD1	NA	TRBV15	TRBJ2-5	CATSRYRGMETQYF	TGTGCCACCAGCAGATACAGGGGAATGGAGACCCAGTACTTC